Shown below are 5 T cell receptor beta chains from a single sample sequenced in a study of ipilimumab plus nivolumab after autologous stem cell transplantation (dated by TCRdb to the early 2020s). Library preparation was by the immunoSEQ multiplex PCR assay. TCRdb limited this immuneACCESS table to in-frame rearrangements with V and J called. A share of clones is missing; checked studies link under half to unresolved V genes, and the rest is unexplained. This sample lists around 84,000 clones; 75% to 85% were detected once. 2.2% of the sample comes from the top ten. Specimen: PBMCs, collected in a trial of ipilimumab plus nivolumab as post-transplant consolidation. The receptors come from a male donor with diffuse large B-cell lymphoma.

CDR3 amino acids: CAISESSGLLNTIYF. DNA of the CDR3: TGTGCCATCAGTGAGTCGAGTGGGCTCCTAAACACCATATATTTT. The chain combines TRBV10-3 with TRBJ1-3; D remains unclear. The CDR3 consists of 15 residues. Trimming left V 0 bases short and J 6 bases short, with 12 bases between. Germline V CDR1 and CDR2: ENHRY, SYGVKD.

V is TRBV29-1 and J is TRBJ2-3, with 7 bases identical to TRBD2. The CDR3 extends over 13 amino acids. The V gene end was trimmed by 6 bases and the J gene end by 4 bases; junction bases not matched to a gene: 7. The germline V gene encodes CDR1 SQVTM and CDR2 ANQGSEA. The CDR3 DNA is TGCAGCGTAAAGGGCGGGGGTCCAGATACGCAGTATTTT. Translation gives CSVKGGGPDTQYF.

The chain recombines TRBV15 with TRBJ2-3, with 8 nucleotides matching TRBD1. The ends lost 0 bases at V and 0 bases at J; junction bases unmatched: 2. The germline gives CDR1 LNHNV, CDR2 YYDKDF (reference sequence). The CDR3 is made up of 16 amino acids. The DNA for the CDR3 is TGTGCCACCAGCAGAGACCGACAGGGGAGCACAGATACGCAGTATTTT. Translation: CATSRDRQGSTDTQYF. Full variable domain (missing parts from reference TRBV15 and TRBJ2-3): DAMVIQNPRYQVTQFGKPVTLSCSQTLNHNVMYWYQQKSSQAPKLLFHYYDKDFNNEADTPDNFQSRRPNTSFCFLDIRSPGLGDTAMYLCATSRDRQGSTDTQYFGPGTRLTVL.

This rearrangement joins TRBV12-5 to TRBJ2-6, with D unresolved. Germline CDR1 is LGHNT and CDR2 is FRNRAP. V lost 9 bases and J lost 0, with 21 bases in between. The CDR3 loop spans 18 amino acids. The CDR3 bases are TGTGCTAGACCACCTGATCCCGCGCCAGCCTCTGGGGCCAACGTCCTGACTTTC. This translates into CARPPDPAPASGANVLTF. Full variable domain (missing parts from reference TRBV12-5 and TRBJ2-6): DARVTQTPRHKVTEMGQEVTMRCQPILGHNTVFWYRQTMMQGLELLAYFRNRAPLDDSGMPKDRFSAEMPDATLATLKIQPSEPRDSAVYFCARPPDPAPASGANVLTFGAGSRLTVL.

V usage is TRBV30 and J usage is TRBJ1-6, with D uncertain. V was clipped by 7 bases and J by 2 bases, with 12 bases between them. Per germline, CDR1 GTSNPN and CDR2 SVGIG (reference sequence). CDR3 length equals 14 residues. The CDR3 loop reads CAYLGGTYNSPLHF. The CDR3 nucleotides read TGTGCCTACCTTGGAGGGACCTATAATTCACCCCTCCACTTT.